This paragraph reports one TCR beta chain. Its cognate antigen is unknown. The record originates from a study of CD8 T cells in ankylosing spondylitis. Study conclusions and caveats: Earlier work had already found some motif variants in reactive arthritis synovial fluid and blood. It was reported that disease-linked clones were significantly enriched in matched ankylosing spondylitis synovial fluid. A motif of under 10 highly homologous TCR beta variants was seen as apparently characteristic of ankylosing spondylitis blood. Peripheral blood held disease-linked clones only at relatively low frequency, and these were CD8+.

Scientists made TCR beta libraries using quantitative 5'-RACE with molecular barcodes. MiXCR, run by TCRdb on the 5' RACE reads, gives a single entry per CDR3 protein. Altogether around 770,000 distinct CDR3 sequences are present, about 12% being singletons, with the ten largest covering 0.51%. From germline, CDR1 is KGHSH and CDR2 LQKENI. V was cut by 3 bases and J by 0 bases, with 15 bases left in between. The CDR3 has 16 amino acids. The TCR comes from a male donor with ankylosing spondylitis. The sequenced material came from blood, either unsorted or a sorted T cell fraction (not recorded which). The chain combines TRBV18 with TRBJ2-7; no reliable D call. CDR3 sequence reads: CASSPEITLYSYEQYF. CDR3 DNA sequence: TGTGCCAGCTCACCGGAGATTACCCTATACTCCTACGAGCAGTACTTC.